The 27 T cell receptor beta chains given below trace back to one sample, sequenced in a study of long-term antiretroviral therapy in people with HIV. The assay, immunoSEQ v3.0, was run at survey level. Some clones are missing from TCRdb's copy, which holds only in-frame ones; the method was immunoSEQ multiplex PCR. The sample lists under 25,000 clones; 76% were seen once. The source was unsorted PBMCs, collected 0.5 years before starting antiretroviral therapy. The receptors shown here come from a man aged 18 to 30 with HIV.

CDR3 amino acids: CASSASNRPNYGYTF. CDR3 in DNA: TGCGCCAGCAGCGCGTCGAACAGGCCTAACTATGGCTACACCTTC. The chain recombines TRBV5-1 with TRBJ1-2, with D perhaps TRBD1 (5 bases). Looked up from germline, CDR1 is SGHRS and CDR2 is YFSETQ. The length of the CDR3 is 15 residues. Trimming stripped 4 bases from V and 0 bases from J, with 13 bases between. Drawing the rest from reference TRBV5-1 and TRBJ1-2, the complete variable domain is KAGVTQTPRYLIKTRGQQVTLSCSPISGHRSVSWYQQTPGQGLQFLFEYFSETQRNKGNFPGRFSGRQFSNSRSEMNVSTLELGDSALYLCASSASNRPNYGYTFGSGTRLTVV.

The chain uses TRBV7-9 and TRBJ1-5; tentative D call: TRBD1 (6 bases). Trimming took off 5 bases at V and 3 bases at J, with 17 bases between the two ends. The length of the CDR3 is 16 residues. The germline V gene encodes CDR1 SEHNR and CDR2 FQNEAQ (reference sequence). In nucleotides, the CDR3 is TGTGCCAGCAGCCATGCAAGGGACAAACTCAATCAGCCCCAGCATTTT. The encoded protein is CASSHARDKLNQPQHF. Supplemented by reference TRBV7-9 and TRBJ1-5, the full variable domain reads DTGVSQNPRHKITKRGQNVTFRCDPISEHNRLYWYRQTLGQGPEFLTYFQNEAQLEKSRLLSDRFSAERPKGSFSTLEIQRTEQGDSAMYLCASSHARDKLNQPQHFGDGTRLSIL.

The sample holds a few counts of this clone. The chain combines TRBV21-1 with TRBJ1-2. TRBV21-1 has pseudogene status. The CDR3 is 13 residues long. The CDR3: CASSKGGGYGYTF. The CDR3 bases are TGTGCCAGCAGCAAAGGCGGAGGCTATGGCTACACCTTC.

The rearrangement links TRBV9 to TRBJ1-1, with TRBD1 as a possible D gene (5 bases). This CDR3 has 13 amino acids. V lost 4 bases and J lost 5, with 12 bases in between. Germline CDR1 is SGDLS and CDR2 is YYNGEE. The DNA of the CDR3 is TGTGCCAGCAGCCGGGGGGGTAAAACTGAAGCTTTCTTT. Its translation is CASSRGGKTEAFF.

To note about this clone: This sample also contains other DNA sequences that code for the same CDR3. The chain has TRBV5-6 and TRBJ2-5, with a possible D match to TRBD1 (6 bases). This CDR3 comprises 14 residues. V was trimmed by 4 bases and J by 0 bases, leaving 10 bases between them. Germline CDR1 and CDR2: SGHDT and YYEEEE. The CDR3 nucleotides are TGTGCCAGCAGCAAGAGGGGGTACCAAGAGACCCAGTACTTC. Translated, it gives CASSKRGYQETQYF.

The gene calls are TRBV6-5 and TRBJ2-1; D possibly uses TRBD1 or TRBD2 (6 bases each). This CDR3 contains 13 residues. Germline V gives CDR1 MNHEY, CDR2 SVGAGI. V was shortened by 4 bases and J by 7 bases, with 11 bases between the two germline ends. The CDR3 is CASSSRGRNEQFF. The CDR3 nucleotides are TGTGCCAGCAGTTCTCGGGGGCGAAATGAGCAGTTCTTC.

By its share, this clone is medium-sized (0.01 to 0.1%). The gene calls are TRBV5-1 and TRBJ1-2, with 9 bases lining up with TRBD1. V lost 4 bases, J lost 1 base, and 8 bases stayed unmatched. This CDR3 has 16 amino acids. The germline V gene encodes CDR1 SGHRS and CDR2 YFSETQ. The CDR3 bases are TGCGCCAGCAGCACGTCCGGGACAGGGAATAACTATGGCTACACCTTC. Translation gives CASSTSGTGNNYGYTF. Using reference TRBV5-1 and TRBJ1-2 for the parts outside the CDR3, the full variable domain is KAGVTQTPRYLIKTRGQQVTLSCSPISGHRSVSWYQQTPGQGLQFLFEYFSETQRNKGNFPGRFSGRQFSNSRSEMNVSTLELGDSALYLCASSTSGTGNNYGYTFGSGTRLTVV.

V gene TRBV4-2 combines with J gene TRBJ1-6; D is undetermined. CDR1 is LGHNA and CDR2 is YNFKEQ in the germline V gene. The CDR3 runs 17 residues. Trimming removed 2 bases from V and 9 bases from J, with 20 bases in between. CDR3 region: CASSQNPLWGRASPLHF. For the CDR3, the DNA is TGTGCCAGCAGCCAAAACCCCCTCTGGGGTAGGGCTTCACCCCTCCACTTT.

The rearrangement links TRBV9 to TRBJ2-1; D uncertain. V lost 3 bases, J lost 3 bases, and 13 bases lay in between. Germline assignment: CDR1 SGDLS and CDR2 YYNGEE. The length of the CDR3 is 15 residues. This chain's CDR3 is CASSARVTLYNEQFF. The CDR3 nucleotides read TGTGCCAGCAGCGCTCGGGTAACCCTCTACAATGAGCAGTTCTTC.

The rearrangement links TRBV25-1 to TRBJ2-7, with 9 bases matching TRBD2. Germline V gene lookup returns CDR1 MGHDK and CDR2 SYGVNS. This CDR3 has 14 amino acids. V lost 8 bases, J lost 6 bases, and 11 bases stayed unmatched. In DNA form, the CDR3 reads TGTGCCAGCGGGGGCGTGGGACTAGCTTCCGAGCAGTACTTC. Residues: CASGGVGLASEQYF.

V and J are TRBV4-2 and TRBJ2-2, with a possible D match to TRBD2 (6 bases). CDR1 is LGHNA and CDR2 is YNFKEQ in the germline V gene. V dropped 1 base and J dropped 5 bases, with 11 bases sitting between them. The CDR3 consists of 15 residues. The CDR3 spells CASSQGRRGTGELFF. CDR3 DNA: TGTGCCAGCAGCCAAGGTCGTCGGGGGACCGGGGAGCTGTTTTTT.

The rearrangement joins TRBV11-2 to TRBJ2-3; D gene uncertain. Between the trimmed V and J ends, which lost 3 bases and 3 bases, there was a span of 10 bases. CDR1 and CDR2 from the germline V gene are SGHAT and FQNNGV. There are 14 residues in the CDR3. The CDR3 protein is CASSFRTGTDTQYF. As DNA, the CDR3 is TGTGCCAGCAGCTTCAGAACTGGGACAGATACGCAGTATTTT. Drawing the rest from reference TRBV11-2 and TRBJ2-3, the complete variable domain is EAGVAQSPRYKIIEKRQSVAFWCNPISGHATLYWYQQILGQGPKLLIQFQNNGVVDDSQLPKDRFSAERLKGVDSTLKIQPAKLEDSAVYLCASSFRTGTDTQYFGPGTRLTVL.

The J gene is TRBJ2-5, the V gene TRBV27, with D possibly TRBD2 on 5 matching bases. Trimming removed 6 bases at V and 2 bases at J, with 19 bases between. Germline V gives CDR1 MNHEY, CDR2 SMNVEV (reference sequence). This CDR3 is built from 16 residues. CDR3 region: CASSLSNVRGQETQYF. The CDR3 nucleotides read TGTGCCAGCAGCCTTTCAAACGTTAGAGGGCAAGAGACCCAGTACTTC.

This chain joins TRBV9 and TRBJ2-1; 7 bases are a match to TRBD1. This CDR3 has 15 residues. V shed 2 bases and J 6 bases; nucleotides not matched to a gene: 8. Germline assignment: CDR1 SGDLS and CDR2 YYNGEE. The DNA of the CDR3 is TGTGCCAGCAGCGTCTCCGGGACAGTACCCAATGAGCAGTTCTTC. It is translated as CASSVSGTVPNEQFF.

This clone came up a few times. J is TRBJ1-1 and V is TRBV9; possible D gene TRBD1, 6 bases. Trimming shortened V by 3 bases and J by 4 bases, and 13 bases separated the two germline ends. This CDR3 region has 14 residues. The V gene's germline CDR1 is SGDLS and CDR2 YYNGEE. The CDR3, as DNA: TGTGCCAGCAGCGAACAGGGAACAGGCACTGAAGCTTTCTTT. It codes for CASSEQGTGTEAFF.

V usage is TRBV12-5 and J usage is TRBJ2-1; no definite D call. Germline CDR1 is LGHNT and CDR2 is FRNRAP. This CDR3 has 13 residues. V gave up 0 bases and J gave up 4 bases, with 4 bases separating them. CDR3 in DNA: TGTGCTAGTGGTTTGGTACTATACAATGAGCAGTTCTTC. As protein: CASGLVLYNEQFF.

CDR3 sequence (DNA): TGTGCCAGCTCACCACCGGGTCGGACAGGGGCCTCTATTAAGCAGTTCTTC. Translated, it gives CASSPPGRTGASIKQFF. The genes are TRBV18 and TRBJ2-1; TRBD1 agrees at 9 bases. Trimming removed 0 bases from V and 11 bases from J; junction bases left unmatched: 14. CDR3 size: 17 residues. Looked up from germline, CDR1 is KGHSH and CDR2 is LQKENI.

The chain has TRBV6-6 and TRBJ2-7; TRBD1 agrees at 10 bases. The V segment lost 6 bases and the J segment 5 bases; nucleotides outside the gene matches: 13. Germline V gene sequence: CDR1 MNHNY, CDR2 SVGAGI (reference sequence). The length of the CDR3 is 16 residues. This CDR3 reads CASSSPLGTGVNEQYF. The CDR3 region has the DNA TGTGCCAGCAGCTCTCCTCTTGGGACAGGGGTTAACGAGCAGTACTTC.

This chain uses TRBV10-2 with TRBJ2-7, with D perhaps TRBD1 or TRBD2 (5 bases each). V lost 6 bases, J lost 2 bases, and 20 bases lay in between. Germline V lookup: CDR1 WSHSY, CDR2 SAAADI. The CDR3 contains 16 residues. CDR3 residues: CASSPTSPGPTYEQYF. CDR3 in DNA: TGCGCCAGCAGCCCTACCTCCCCGGGACCGACCTACGAGCAGTACTTC.

The V gene is TRBV6-1, the J gene TRBJ1-1; TRBD1 matches 9 bases. V lost 2 bases, J lost 4 bases, and 8 bases stayed unmatched. This CDR3 contains 16 residues. Germline V lookup: CDR1 MNHNS, CDR2 SASEGT. This CDR3 reads CASSEYLGTGITEAFF. The DNA of the CDR3 is TGTGCCAGCAGTGAATATTTGGGGACAGGGATCACTGAAGCTTTCTTT.

This clone was seen a single time. The chain has TRBV18 and TRBJ2-3, with 9 nucleotides matching TRBD1. Germline loops: CDR1 KGHSH, CDR2 LQKENI. V lost 5 bases, J lost 5 bases, and 8 bases stayed unmatched. The CDR3 runs 15 residues. The CDR3 loop reads CASSATGGGGDTQYF. CDR3 DNA: TGTGCCAGCTCAGCGACAGGGGGAGGTGGAGATACGCAGTATTTT.

V and J are TRBV5-6 and TRBJ2-3; D possibly matches TRBD1 or TRBD2 (5 bases each). Trimming removed 4 bases at V and 2 bases at J, with 11 bases between. The CDR3 runs 14 residues. Germline lookup yields CDR1 SGHDT and CDR2 YYEEEE. This chain's CDR3 is CASSVGRNTDTQYF. In DNA form, the CDR3 reads TGTGCCAGCAGCGTGGGACGGAACACAGATACGCAGTATTTT.

This sequence joins TRBV27 and TRBJ2-7; 9 bases align to TRBD1. Germline-derived CDR1 and CDR2 are MNHEY and SMNVEV (reference sequence). J lost 5 bases, V lost 6 bases, and 11 bases had no gene match. This CDR3 comprises 15 residues. The DNA for the CDR3 is TGTGCCAGCAGCCTCACAGGGGGCAAGTTCAACGAGCAGTACTTC. Translation: CASSLTGGKFNEQYF.

The chain links TRBV4-3 to TRBJ2-7; 8 nucleotides line up with TRBD2. CDR3 length equals 16 residues. In germline, CDR1 is LGHNA, CDR2 YSLEER. V shed 0 bases, J shed 3 bases, and the junction held 7 bases outside the gene matches. This CDR3 reads CASSQDITSGHYEQYF. CDR3 in DNA: TGCGCCAGCAGCCAAGATATTACTAGCGGACACTACGAGCAGTACTTC.

The chain recombines TRBV4-1 with TRBJ1-2, with D possibly matching TRBD1 (5 bases). Trimming cost V 2 bases and J 7 bases, with 29 bases left between them. This CDR3 region has 19 residues. The V gene's germline CDR1 is MGHRA and CDR2 YSYEKL. The CDR3 sequence is CASSQILQTPGKLVGGYTF. CDR3 coding DNA: TGCGCCAGCAGCCAAATCCTCCAGACGCCAGGGAAGTTGGTTGGTGGCTACACCTTC.

This chain uses TRBV7-2 with TRBJ2-3; D unresolved. The CDR3 consists of 15 residues. In germline, CDR1 is SGHTA, CDR2 FQGNSA. The V gene lost 1 base and the J gene lost 6 bases, with 14 bases spanning the gap. The DNA of the CDR3 is TGTGCCAGCAGCTTAGAGTATCGGCTAGGGGATACGCAGTATTTT. Its protein product is CASSLEYRLGDTQYF.

The V call is TRBV27, the J call TRBJ2-1; D is uncertain. The CDR3 covers 14 residues. CDR1 is MNHEY, CDR2 SMNVEV, per germline (reference sequence). V lost 7 bases and J lost 8, with 18 bases in between. The CDR3 loop is CASIPKGTSDEQFF. DNA of the CDR3: TGTGCCAGCATACCAAAAGGCACCTCGGATGAGCAGTTCTTC.